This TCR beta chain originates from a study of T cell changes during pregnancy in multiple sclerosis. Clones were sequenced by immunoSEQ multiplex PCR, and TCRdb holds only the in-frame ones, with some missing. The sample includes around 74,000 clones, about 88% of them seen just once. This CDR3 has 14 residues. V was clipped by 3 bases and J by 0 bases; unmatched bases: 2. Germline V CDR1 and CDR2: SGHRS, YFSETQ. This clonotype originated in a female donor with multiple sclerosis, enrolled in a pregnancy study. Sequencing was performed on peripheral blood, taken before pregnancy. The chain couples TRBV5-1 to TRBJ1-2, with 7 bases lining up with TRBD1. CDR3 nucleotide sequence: TGCGCCAGCAGCTCGACAGGGACTAACTATGGCTACACCTTC. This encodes CASSSTGTNYGYTF.